This TCR beta chain was identified in a study of cytomegalovirus exposure and HLA in healthy donors. TCRdb's table, derived via immunoSEQ multiplex PCR, lists solely in-frame clones and lacks some. The table lists 75,000 to 95,000 clones, 95% to 98% of them singletons. CDR3 size: 11 residues. CDR1 and CDR2 from the germline V gene are MNHNY and SVGAGI (reference sequence). V lost 2 bases and J 5 bases, leaving 4 bases between the germline ends. The chain combines TRBV6-6 with TRBJ2-7, with no clear D. This TCR was sampled from a man younger than 35 in good health and CMV-seronegative. Input material: PBMCs. This CDR3 is CASSYADEQYF. CDR3 DNA sequence: TGTGCCAGCAGTTACGCGGACGAGCAGTACTTC.